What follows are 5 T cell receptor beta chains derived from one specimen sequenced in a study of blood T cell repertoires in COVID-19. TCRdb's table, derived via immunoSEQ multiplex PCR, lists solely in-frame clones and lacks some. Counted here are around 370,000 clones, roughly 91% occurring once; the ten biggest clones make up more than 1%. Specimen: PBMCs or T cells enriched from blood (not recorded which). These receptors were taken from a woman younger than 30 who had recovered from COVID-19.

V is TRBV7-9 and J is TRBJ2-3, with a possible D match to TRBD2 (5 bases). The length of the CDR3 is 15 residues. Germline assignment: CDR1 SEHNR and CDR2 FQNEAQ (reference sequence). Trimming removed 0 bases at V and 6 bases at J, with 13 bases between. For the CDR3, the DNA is TGTGCCAGCAGCTTAGCGGAGACGGGAAAGGATACGCAGTATTTT. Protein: CASSLAETGKDTQYF.

Written as DNA, the CDR3 is TGTGCCAGCAGTTACTCCGCGATGACAGGGATGGATTCACCCCTCCACTTT. Its protein product is CASSYSAMTGMDSPLHF. This chain uses TRBV6-2 or TRBV6-3 with TRBJ1-6; 7 bases map to TRBD1. The CDR3 is made up of 17 amino acids. V gave up 0 bases and J gave up 8 bases; unmatched junction bases: 10. CDR1 is MNHEY and CDR2 is SVGEGT in the germline V gene.

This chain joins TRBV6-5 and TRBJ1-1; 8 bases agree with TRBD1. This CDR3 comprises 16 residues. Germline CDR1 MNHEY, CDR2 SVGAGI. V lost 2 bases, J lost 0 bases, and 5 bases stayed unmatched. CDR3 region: CASSYPDRAMNTEAFF. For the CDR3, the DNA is TGTGCCAGCAGTTACCCGGACAGGGCCATGAACACTGAAGCTTTCTTT.

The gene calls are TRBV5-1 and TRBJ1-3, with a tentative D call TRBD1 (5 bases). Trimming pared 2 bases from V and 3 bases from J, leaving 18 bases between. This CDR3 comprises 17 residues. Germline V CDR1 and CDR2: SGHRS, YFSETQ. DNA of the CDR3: TGCGCCAGCAGCTTCTCAGGGAACAAGCAGGTTGGAAACACCATATATTTT. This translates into CASSFSGNKQVGNTIYF.

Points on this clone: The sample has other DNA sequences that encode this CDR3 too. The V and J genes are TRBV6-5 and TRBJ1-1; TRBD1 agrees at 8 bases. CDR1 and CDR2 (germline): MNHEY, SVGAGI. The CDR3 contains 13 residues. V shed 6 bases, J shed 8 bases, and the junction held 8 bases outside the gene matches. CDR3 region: CASSRGQGAEAFF. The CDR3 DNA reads TGTGCCAGCAGCCGCGGACAGGGAGCCGAAGCTTTCTTT.